This TCR beta chain came from a study of T-cell memory formation after mild COVID-19. Findings and caveats of the study: CD4/CD8 balance held among clones contracting day 15 to 85, and later expanders leaned CD4+.

V was pared by 4 bases and J by 1 base, with 11 bases of the junction left unmatched. The germline gives CDR1 SGHTA, CDR2 FQGTGA. CDR3 size: 17 residues. With respect to this clonotype: The antigen remains undetermined.

MiXCR, applied by TCRdb to the 5' RACE reads, yields one record per CDR3 protein. The sample has 400,000 or so distinct CDR3 sequences, about 20% seen once. The V gene is TRBV7-3, the J gene TRBJ2-3, with 7 bases aligning to TRBD2. Sequencing was carried out using PBMCs or a T cell subset sorted from them (not recorded which). This receptor was obtained from an adult woman who had mild COVID-19 (a few samples of this study predate the infection). Cell type and time point are not known. CDR3 in amino acids: CASSSAGREVGTDTQYF. The CDR3 nucleotides are TGTGCCAGCAGCTCCGCGGGCCGGGAGGTAGGCACAGATACGCAGTATTTT.